These 32 T cell receptor beta chains originate from one sample sequenced in a study of blood T cells in healthy people across ages. PCR was performed a second time for about 7 to 11 cycles using a sample-barcoded 5' primer and a J-beta primer mix. TCRdb analysed the 5' RACE reads with MiXCR anew, one entry per CDR3 protein. The sample lists about 750,000 distinct CDR3 sequences, approximately 55% occurring once. The sequencing input was blood. These receptors were obtained from an elderly man in good health.

The V call is TRBV5-5, the J call TRBJ1-4; D is perhaps TRBD1 (6 bases). The V end lost 7 bases, the J end lost 4 bases, and 11 bases lay between the germline ends. The CDR3 has 13 amino acids. Germline CDR1 SGHKS, CDR2 YYEKEE (reference sequence). CDR3 protein: CASGGSFNEKLFF. CDR3 DNA: TGTGCCAGCGGGGGCAGCTTTAATGAAAAACTGTTTTTT.

This chain joins TRBV20-1 and TRBJ1-5, with 9 positions matching TRBD1. This CDR3 region has 15 residues. Per the germline V gene, CDR1 is DFQATT and CDR2 is SNEGSKA (reference sequence). After removal of 3 bases from V and 7 bases from J, the junction contained 10 bases not matched to a gene. The chain's CDR3 is CSASPWGDREQPQHF. The CDR3 bases are TGCAGTGCTAGTCCCTGGGGGGACAGGGAACAGCCCCAGCATTTT.

The sample holds a few counts of this clonotype. This rearrangement joins TRBV20-1 to TRBJ2-1; the match to TRBD2 covers 11 bases. Per the germline V gene, CDR1 is DFQATT and CDR2 is SNEGSKA (reference sequence). The CDR3 is made up of 15 amino acids. The CDR3 nucleotides are TGCACCGCAACCCCACTAGCGGGAGTACACAATGAGCAGTTCTTC. It yields the protein CTATPLAGVHNEQFF.

This sequence joins TRBV3-1 and TRBJ2-1, with D possibly TRBD1 on 6 matching bases. Germline-derived CDR1 and CDR2 are LGHDT and YNNKEL (reference sequence). Trimming left V 3 bases short and J 5 bases short, with 11 bases between. CDR3 length: 14 amino acids. The CDR3 DNA reads TGTGCCAGCAGCCACGGGACAAGCGACAATGAGCAGTTCTTC. It is translated as CASSHGTSDNEQFF.

The CDR3 DNA follows: TGTGCCAGCAGTCCCTCGCTGGTTGTTAACACTGAAGCTTTCTTT. It specifies CASSPSLVVNTEAFF. J is TRBJ1-1 and V is TRBV6-1; no definite D call. The germline CDR1 and CDR2 sequences are MNHNS and SASEGT. V lost 5 bases and J lost 2, with 15 bases in between. This CDR3 has 15 amino acids.

The rearrangement links TRBV2 to TRBJ2-5; 7 bases fit TRBD2. J lost 1 base, V lost 6 bases, and 5 bases had no gene match. Per the germline V gene, CDR1 is SNHLY and CDR2 is FYNNEI. The CDR3 is 14 amino acids. The CDR3 DNA reads TGTGCCAGCAGGGGGACTACCTCCCAAGAGACCCAGTACTTC. Its protein product is CASRGTTSQETQYF. Full variable domain (remainder filled in from reference TRBV2 and TRBJ2-5): EPEVTQTPSHQVTQMGQEVILRCVPISNHLYFYWYRQILGQKVEFLVSFYNNEISEKSEIFDDQFSVERPDGSNFTLKIRSTKLEDSAMYFCASRGTTSQETQYFGPGTRLLVL.

This clonotype was detected ten times or more. Written as DNA, the CDR3 is TGTGCCAGCAGTCGCTACAATGAGCAGTTCTTC. Translating it yields CASSRYNEQFF. The chain joins TRBV2 to TRBJ2-1; D ambiguous. The ends were cut back, 5 bases at V and 3 bases at J, with 2 bases in the middle. Germline CDR1 SNHLY, CDR2 FYNNEI. This CDR3 region has 11 residues.

This chain connects TRBV20-1 to TRBJ2-3, with 7 bases identical to TRBD2. Germline V CDR1 and CDR2: DFQATT, SNEGSKA (reference sequence). The CDR3 has 16 residues. Trimming cost V 5 bases and J 1 base; bases outside gene matches: 12. The CDR3 spells CSAWEWQRGRTDTQYF. The CDR3 bases are TGCAGTGCTTGGGAATGGCAGCGGGGACGCACAGATACGCAGTATTTT.

V is TRBV6-2 or TRBV6-3 and J is TRBJ1-1, with 8 bases matching TRBD1. CDR3 length: 18 residues. V dropped 6 bases and J dropped 2; count of bases not matched to a gene: 17. Germline V gene data show CDR1 as MNHEY and CDR2 as SVGEGT. CDR3 region: CASSTPGTGIGGNTEAFF. In DNA, the CDR3 is TGTGCCAGCAGCACCCCCGGGACAGGAATAGGAGGAAACACTGAAGCTTTCTTT.

This clonotype was picked up many times. The gene calls are TRBV7-9 and TRBJ2-1; no clear D. The CDR3 runs to 11 residues. CDR1 and CDR2 from the germline V gene are SEHNR and FQNEAQ (reference sequence). V lost 5 bases and J lost 7, with 6 bases in between. The CDR3, as DNA: TGTGCCAGCAGCCTACTGAATGAGCAGTTCTTC. It translates to CASSLLNEQFF.

This clonotype appeared many times. V is TRBV29-1 and J is TRBJ1-2, with 7 bases aligning to TRBD1. After removal of 6 bases from V and 4 bases from J, the junction contained 5 bases not matched to a gene. The CDR3 is 12 amino acids. Germline V lookup: CDR1 SQVTM, CDR2 ANQGSEA. CDR3 sequence (DNA): TGCAGCGTGGAGACAGGGTTCTATGGCTACACCTTC. Its translation is CSVETGFYGYTF.

V is TRBV3-1 and J is TRBJ2-1; TRBD2 aligns across 7 bases. The germline CDR1 and CDR2 sequences are LGHDT and YNNKEL (reference sequence). V trimming: 2 bases; J trimming: 10 bases; junction bases outside the gene matches: 2. CDR3 length: 12 residues. The CDR3 region has the DNA TGTGCCAGCAGCCAAAACGGGAGGGAGCAGTTCTTC. This translates into CASSQNGREQFF.

The V and J genes are TRBV7-9 and TRBJ2-1; D is undetermined. The CDR3 is made up of 14 amino acids. V lost 4 bases and J lost 6, with 13 bases in between. The germline V gene encodes CDR1 SEHNR and CDR2 FQNEAQ (reference sequence). The CDR3 is CASSSERPSNEQFF. CDR3 DNA sequence: TGTGCCAGCAGCTCGGAACGTCCAAGCAATGAGCAGTTCTTC.

The V gene is TRBV20-1, the J gene TRBJ1-1; 7 bases match TRBD1. The J segment lost 8 bases and the V segment lost 6 bases, leaving 18 bases of the junction unmatched. The CDR3 loop spans 15 amino acids. Germline V gene data show CDR1 as DFQATT and CDR2 as SNEGSKA (reference sequence). The CDR3 loop is CSARGWGEIVEEAFF. In DNA form, the CDR3 reads TGCAGTGCCAGGGGGTGGGGGGAAATAGTGGAAGAAGCTTTCTTT.

The chain links TRBV20-1 to TRBJ2-7; 10 bases are a match to TRBD2. Trimming took 5 bases from V and 6 from J; bases not matched to a gene: 10. The length of the CDR3 is 14 residues. Germline V gene sequence: CDR1 DFQATT, CDR2 SNEGSKA (reference sequence). The CDR3 sequence: CSAAVPAGGPEQYF. The CDR3 DNA sequence: TGCAGTGCTGCCGTTCCAGCGGGAGGGCCCGAGCAGTACTTC.

The V gene is TRBV10-1, the J gene TRBJ2-2, with 9 bases matching TRBD1. This CDR3 region has 16 residues. With V trimmed by 3 bases and J by 7 bases, 9 bases remained unmatched. Per germline, CDR1 WNHNN and CDR2 SYGVQD (reference sequence). DNA for the CDR3: TGCGCCAGCAGTGACCCCAGCACAGGGGGCATCGGGGAGCTGTTTTTT. This sequence encodes CASSDPSTGGIGELFF.

The chain combines TRBV29-1 with TRBJ1-2; TRBD1 agrees at 8 bases. The V gene end was trimmed by 7 bases and the J gene end by 7 bases; junction bases not matched to a gene: 8. The CDR3 covers 12 residues. The germline gives CDR1 SQVTM, CDR2 ANQGSEA. The CDR3 sequence is CSATGGGAGYTF. The DNA for the CDR3 is TGCAGCGCCACAGGGGGTGGGGCTGGCTACACCTTC. Full variable domain (missing parts from reference TRBV29-1 and TRBJ1-2): SAVISQKPSRDICQRGTSLTIQCQVDSQVTMMFWYRQQPGQSLTLIATANQGSEATYESGFVIDKFPISRPNLTFSTLTVSNMSPEDSSIYLCSATGGGAGYTFGSGTRLTVV.

V usage is TRBV10-3 and J usage is TRBJ2-7; 7 nucleotides line up with TRBD1. With V trimmed by 7 bases and J by 0 bases, 9 bases remained unmatched. The CDR3 sequence is 15 residues long. Germline CDR1 and CDR2: ENHRY and SYGVKD. This CDR3 reads CAIKDEGASSYEQYF. CDR3 nucleotides: TGTGCCATCAAAGATGAGGGGGCGAGCTCCTACGAGCAGTACTTC.

The rearrangement joins TRBV20-1 to TRBJ2-1; a possible D gene is TRBD2 (7 bases). The CDR3 extends over 14 amino acids. Trimming removed 6 bases at V and 8 bases at J, with 20 bases between. CDR1 DFQATT and CDR2 SNEGSKA come from the germline V gene (reference sequence). CDR3 region: CSAQGGRGPHEQFF. The CDR3, as DNA: TGCAGTGCCCAAGGGGGGAGGGGTCCGCATGAGCAGTTCTTC.

The chain recombines TRBV6-6 with TRBJ2-7; TRBD2 matches 9 bases. The junction had 7 bases not matched to a gene; V was cut back by 5 bases and J by 5 bases. The germline V gene encodes CDR1 MNHNY and CDR2 SVGAGI (reference sequence). This CDR3 spans 14 amino acids. CDR3: CASSPSGNGNEQYF. CDR3 DNA sequence: TGTGCCAGCAGTCCTAGCGGGAACGGGAACGAGCAGTACTTC.

The chain carries TRBV5-1 and TRBJ2-7; D gene ambiguous. The V and J ends lost 1 base and 3 bases respectively, with 11 bases between them. The V gene's germline CDR1 is SGHRS and CDR2 YFSETQ. This CDR3 region has 14 residues. CDR3 loop: CASSLQIGLYEQYF. In nucleotides, the CDR3 is TGCGCCAGCAGCTTGCAGATAGGGCTCTACGAGCAGTACTTC.

The V call is TRBV12-3 or TRBV12-4, the J call TRBJ1-1; D is uncertain. CDR3 length equals 13 residues. V was pared by 5 bases and J by 0 bases, with 7 bases between. The CDR3 spells CASSPRLNTEAFF. The CDR3 coding sequence is TGTGCCAGCAGTCCGAGGCTGAACACTGAAGCTTTCTTT.

In this sample, this clonotype turned up a few times. The V gene is TRBV15, the J gene TRBJ2-1; weak D call: TRBD2 (6 bases). Deletions cut 8 bases from V and 5 bases from J, with 22 bases between. CDR1 is LNHNV, CDR2 YYDKDF, per germline (reference sequence). This CDR3 contains 16 residues. CDR3 sequence (DNA): TGTGCCACCGCCGCTTACGGGAGACTGACGAACAATGAGCAGTTCTTC. Its translation is CATAAYGRLTNNEQFF.

The chain couples TRBV20-1 to TRBJ2-5; 14 nucleotides align to TRBD2. Looked up from germline, CDR1 is DFQATT and CDR2 is SNEGSKA (reference sequence). Trimming removed 6 bases from V and 5 bases from J; junction bases left unmatched: 5. The CDR3 consists of 14 residues. CDR3 in amino acids: CSAGTSGRWETQYF. In DNA, the CDR3 is TGCAGTGCCGGGACTAGCGGGAGATGGGAGACCCAGTACTTC.

V is TRBV6-1 and J is TRBJ2-5; TRBD2 matches 10 bases. The DNA end is a closer match to TRBJ2-7, so the J assignment may be wrong. In germline, CDR1 is MNHNS, CDR2 SASEGT. CDR3 length equals 16 residues. CDR3 amino acids: CASSEAGRAGGYEQYF. Written as DNA, the CDR3 is TGTGCCAGCAGTGAAGCTGGAAGAGCGGGAGGGTACGAGCAGTACTTC.

About this clonotype itself: At one end, the junction sequence differs from germline, possibly due to a read error. The chain joins TRBV30 to TRBJ1-2; 9 bases are shared with TRBD1. The V gene's germline CDR1 is GTSNPN and CDR2 SVGIG (reference sequence). The CDR3 consists of 15 residues. The CDR3 sequence: CAWSVGTGTNYGYTF. As DNA, the CDR3 is TGTGCCTGGAGTGTAGGGACAGGGACTAACTATGGTTACACCTTC.

This chain joins TRBV2 and TRBJ2-3, with 11 bases fitting TRBD1. CDR3 size: 16 residues. Germline CDR1 SNHLY, CDR2 FYNNEI. J lost 3 bases, V lost 5 bases, and 7 bases had no gene match. The CDR3 reads CASSPRTGGRTDTQYF. The CDR3 DNA reads TGTGCCAGCAGTCCGAGGACAGGGGGCAGGACAGATACGCAGTATTTT.

The table lists this clonotype with a count of one. V is TRBV10-2 and J is TRBJ2-7, with 10 bases identical to TRBD2. CDR3 length: 14 residues. Losses at the gene ends were 8 bases for V and 2 bases for J; bases not matched to a gene: 6. Looked up from germline, CDR1 is WSHSY and CDR2 is SAAADI. In DNA form, the CDR3 reads TGCGCCAGCTTAGGTAGCGGGAGGACCTACGAGCAGTACTTC. Its translation: CASLGSGRTYEQYF.

The genes are TRBV11-2 and TRBJ2-5; 14 nucleotides match TRBD2. The DNA matches TRBJ2-7 better at its end, which makes the J call doubtful. Looked up from germline, CDR1 is SGHAT and CDR2 is FQNNGV. The length of the CDR3 is 18 residues. CDR3: CASYKGTGTSGRGNEQYF. CDR3 bases: TGTGCCAGTTATAAGGGAACCGGGACTAGCGGGAGAGGGAACGAGCAGTACTTC.

The chain couples TRBV25-1 to TRBJ2-1; maybe TRBD1 (5 bases). Gene TRBJ2-7 matches the end of the DNA better, so the J call may be wrong. Looked up from germline, CDR1 is MGHDK and CDR2 is SYGVNS. The length of the CDR3 is 14 residues. The CDR3 DNA follows: TGTGCCAGCAGTGAATATAAAGGGGTTGGGCAACAGTACTTC. As protein: CASSEYKGVGQQYF.

This clonotype is a singleton in its sample. The rearrangement uses TRBV30 and TRBJ2-1; 7 bases match TRBD2. CDR1 and CDR2 (germline): GTSNPN, SVGIG (reference sequence). The CDR3 extends over 16 amino acids. V lost 0 bases to trimming and J lost 3 bases; unmatched junction nucleotides: 8. The CDR3 nucleotides read TGTGCCTGGAGTGTCGTAGGGGCGGGGGTCTACAATGAGCAGTTCTTC. Amino acid sequence: CAWSVVGAGVYNEQFF.

This clonotype was recorded many times. The rearrangement uses TRBV4-1 and TRBJ2-1, with 14 bases matching TRBD2. This CDR3 spans 13 amino acids. CDR1 MGHRA and CDR2 YSYEKL come from the germline V gene. V was clipped by 4 bases and J by 10 bases; unmatched bases: 0. The CDR3 DNA reads as TGCGCCAGCAGCCGACTAGCGGGAGGGGAGCAGTTCTTC. It yields the protein CASSRLAGGEQFF.